These 26 T cell receptor beta chains share one sample of origin, sequenced in a study of monozygotic twins with inflammatory bowel disease. TCRdb reprocessed the 5' RACE reads, with one entry per CDR3 protein and no DNA. The sample holds fewer than 450,000 distinct CDR3 sequences. Sample: blood. The receptor set was obtained from a human donor with ulcerative colitis or Crohn's disease, or a healthy co-twin of an affected twin (not recorded which).

The gene calls are TRBV19 and TRBJ1-6; the D call of TRBD1 rests on TCRdb alone, since no DNA is present to check it. CDR1 is LNHDA and CDR2 is SQIVND in the germline V gene (reference sequence). CDR3 length: 14 residues. Here the CDR3 reads CASSTGRGGSPLHF.

The J gene is TRBJ2-7, the V gene TRBV18. Germline-derived CDR1 and CDR2 are KGHSH and LQKENI. This CDR3 is built from 14 residues. The CDR3 sequence: CASSPLQYSYEQYF.

J is TRBJ2-6 and V is TRBV20-1; the D call of TRBD2 rests on TCRdb alone, since no DNA is present to check it. The CDR3 is made up of 17 amino acids. Germline values: CDR1 DFQATT, CDR2 SNEGSKA (reference sequence). This CDR3 reads CSARSLHGHSGANVLTF.

The V call is TRBV5-1, the J call TRBJ2-5; with no DNA, the TCRdb D assignment of TRBD2 cannot be verified. There are 14 residues in the CDR3. Germline lookup yields CDR1 SGHRS and CDR2 YFSETQ. CDR3 protein: CASSLGSLQETQYF. The full variable domain, in which reference TRBV5-1 and TRBJ2-5 provide the parts outside the CDR3, is KAGVTQTPRYLIKTRGQQVTLSCSPISGHRSVSWYQQTPGQGLQFLFEYFSETQRNKGNFPGRFSGRQFSNSRSEMNVSTLELGDSALYLCASSLGSLQETQYFGPGTRLLVL.

The chain carries TRBV7-9 and TRBJ1-3. This CDR3 spans 15 amino acids. Germline CDR1 is SEHNR and CDR2 is FQNEAQ (reference sequence). The chain's CDR3 is CASSPTSALGNTIYF.

V gene TRBV27 combines with J gene TRBJ2-7; TCRdb designates TRBD1, a call that cannot be tested without DNA. The CDR3 contains 15 residues. CDR1 is MNHEY, CDR2 SMNVEV, per germline (reference sequence). The CDR3 sequence: CASSDNGQGEYEQYF.

The chain carries TRBV19 and TRBJ2-3; TCRdb's D call, TRBD2, is unchecked because there is no DNA. Germline loops: CDR1 LNHDA, CDR2 SQIVND (reference sequence). The CDR3 consists of 15 residues. The CDR3 region is CASSSWTSGADTQYF.

V gene TRBV5-1 combines with J gene TRBJ1-1; checking the TCRdb D call of TRBD1 is not possible without DNA. The CDR3 has 14 residues. CDR1 and CDR2 from the germline V gene are SGHRS and YFSETQ. The CDR3 spells CASSLGGHNSEAFF.

This chain connects TRBV10-3 to TRBJ2-6. This CDR3 has 15 residues. Germline V lookup: CDR1 ENHRY, CDR2 SYGVKD. This CDR3 reads CAIAPRGSGANVLTF.

The chain is built from TRBV29-1 and TRBJ1-3; TCRdb selects TRBD1, and the lack of DNA leaves this call unchecked. The CDR3 is 15 residues long. Per germline, CDR1 SQVTM and CDR2 ANQGSEA. The CDR3 loop reads CSAQSTAGPGNTIYF.

The rearrangement uses TRBV20-1 and TRBJ1-5; the D call of TRBD1 rests on TCRdb alone, since no DNA is present to check it. Germline lookup yields CDR1 DFQATT and CDR2 SNEGSKA (reference sequence). The CDR3 is 14 amino acids. This CDR3 reads CSASRQGSRQPQHF.

V usage is TRBV5-6 and J usage is TRBJ2-1; TCRdb indicates TRBD2, and absent DNA this call remains unverified. Germline CDR1 reads SGHDT; CDR2 reads YYEEEE. The CDR3 loop spans 19 amino acids. CDR3 region: CASSLKRPNNPHPPDEQFF.

The chain carries TRBV7-9 and TRBJ1-4; the D call of TRBD1 rests on TCRdb alone, since no DNA is present to check it. CDR3 length equals 14 residues. Germline V gives CDR1 SEHNR, CDR2 FQNEAQ (reference sequence). The CDR3 sequence: CASSLGRGHEKLFF.

This chain joins TRBV5-1 and TRBJ2-7; checking the TCRdb D call of TRBD1 is not possible without DNA. The CDR3 is made up of 15 amino acids. Germline V CDR1 and CDR2: SGHRS, YFSETQ. CDR3 amino acids: CASSLDGGRTYEQYF. The entire variable domain, with the rest obtained from reference TRBV5-1 and TRBJ2-7, is as follows: KAGVTQTPRYLIKTRGQQVTLSCSPISGHRSVSWYQQTPGQGLQFLFEYFSETQRNKGNFPGRFSGRQFSNSRSEMNVSTLELGDSALYLCASSLDGGRTYEQYFGPGTRLTVT.

The chain employs TRBV6-2 or TRBV6-3 and TRBJ1-1; the D call of TRBD1 rests on TCRdb alone, since no DNA is present to check it. Germline CDR1 reads MNHEY; CDR2 reads SVGEGT. The CDR3 sequence is 14 residues long. The CDR3 loop is CASRHRILKPEAFF.

The chain is built from TRBV4-3 and TRBJ2-7; the TCRdb D gene call, TRBD1, has no DNA to confirm it. This CDR3 spans 16 amino acids. CDR1 and CDR2 (germline): LGHNA, YSLEER. CDR3 protein: CASSQDLTGGFDEQYF.

This chain uses TRBV28 with TRBJ2-3; the TRBD1 assignment by TCRdb is unverifiable without DNA. Germline V lookup: CDR1 MDHEN, CDR2 SYDVKM. The CDR3 loop spans 12 amino acids. The CDR3 sequence: CASPTRVHTQYF.

The gene calls are TRBV6-5 and TRBJ2-5; as DNA is missing, the TRBD1 call by TCRdb cannot be tested. CDR1 and CDR2 from the germline V gene are MNHEY and SVGAGI. The length of the CDR3 is 15 residues. The CDR3 spells CASSYDQGMQETQYF.

This chain connects TRBV6-1 to TRBJ1-5. Germline V CDR1 and CDR2: MNHNS, SASEGT. The CDR3 covers 16 residues. CDR3 protein: CASSEGNLKSNQPQHF.

The chain uses TRBV2 and TRBJ1-1. The length of the CDR3 is 14 residues. The germline V gene encodes CDR1 SNHLY and CDR2 FYNNEI. CDR3 amino acids: CASSLPRTGPEAFF.

The CDR3 spells CASSLEGGEKLFF. The chain uses TRBV7-2 and TRBJ1-4. Germline loops: CDR1 SGHTA, CDR2 FQGNSA. There are 13 residues in the CDR3.

The chain has TRBV4-3 and TRBJ2-7; no DNA is available, so the TRBD1 call from TCRdb remains unchecked. The germline gives CDR1 LGHNA, CDR2 YSLEER. The CDR3 contains 15 residues. CDR3: CASSQDGTGGLEQYF.

This rearrangement joins TRBV20-1 to TRBJ2-6. Germline values: CDR1 DFQATT, CDR2 SNEGSKA (reference sequence). CDR3 length equals 13 residues. The CDR3 region is CSGHHSGANVLTF.

The chain is built from TRBV29-1 and TRBJ2-1; TCRdb reports TRBD2, a call that lacks DNA to check it against. Germline V CDR1 and CDR2: SQVTM, ANQGSEA. The CDR3 totals 14 residues. CDR3 sequence reads: CSVRLAGAYNEQFF.

This chain uses TRBV5-1 with TRBJ1-2. The CDR3 is made up of 15 amino acids. Per germline, CDR1 SGHRS and CDR2 YFSETQ. CDR3 region: CASSLSEARGYGYTF.

V usage is TRBV20-1 and J usage is TRBJ1-6; TCRdb designates TRBD1, a call that cannot be tested without DNA. This CDR3 has 14 amino acids. CDR1 is DFQATT and CDR2 is SNEGSKA in the germline V gene (reference sequence). The CDR3 sequence is CSALAGTRDSPLHF.